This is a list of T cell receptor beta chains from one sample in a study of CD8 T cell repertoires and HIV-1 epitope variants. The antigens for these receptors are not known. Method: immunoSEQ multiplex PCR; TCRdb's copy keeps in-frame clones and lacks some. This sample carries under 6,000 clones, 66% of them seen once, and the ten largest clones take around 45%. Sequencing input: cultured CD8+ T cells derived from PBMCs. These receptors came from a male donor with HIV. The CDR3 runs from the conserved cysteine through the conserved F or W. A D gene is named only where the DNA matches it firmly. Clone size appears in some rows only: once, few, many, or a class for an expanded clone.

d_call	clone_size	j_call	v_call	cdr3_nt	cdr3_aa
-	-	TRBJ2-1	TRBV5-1	TGCGCCAGCAGCTTAGATCCCGGGGGGCCCTCCTACAATGAGCAGTTCTTC	CASSLDPGGPSYNEQFF
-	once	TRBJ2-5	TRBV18	TGTGCCAGCTCACCATTCGCAGGGGCAGAAGAGACCCAGTACTTC	CASSPFAGAEETQYF
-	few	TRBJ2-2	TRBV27	TGTGCCAGCAGTTTATCCCCCTCTGGCGGGGAGCTGTTTTTT	CASSLSPSGGELFF
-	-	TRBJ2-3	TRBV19	TGTGCCAGTAGTATAGCCGATGAGGCAGATACGCAGTATTTT	CASSIADEADTQYF
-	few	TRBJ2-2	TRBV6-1	TGTGCCAGCGACGCCGGTAGCTGGGTGGGCGGGGAGCTGTTTTTT	CASDAGSWVGGELFF
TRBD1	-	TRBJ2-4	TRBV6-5	TGTGCCAGCAGTTACGCGGACAGGGTGGGGAACATTCAGTACTTC	CASSYADRVGNIQYF
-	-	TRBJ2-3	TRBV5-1	TGCGCCAGCAGCTTGGGACTTCGCACAGATACGCAGTATTTT	CASSLGLRTDTQYF
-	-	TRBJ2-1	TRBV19	TGTGCCAGTAGTATCGGACTGTCCTACAATGAGCAGTTCTTC	CASSIGLSYNEQFF
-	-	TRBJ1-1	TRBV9	TGTGCCAGCAGCGTCGGGTACATGAACACTGAAGCTTTCTTT	CASSVGYMNTEAFF
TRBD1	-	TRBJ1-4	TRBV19	TGTGCCAGCACAGGGGTTTCCCAAAAACTGTTTTTT	CASTGVSQKLFF
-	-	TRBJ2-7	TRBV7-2	TGTGCCAGCAGCGGGACCGAGGGAACATCCTACGAGCAGTACTTC	CASSGTEGTSYEQYF
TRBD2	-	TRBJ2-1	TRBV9	TGTGCCAGCAGCGTAGGGACTAGCCATGACAATGAGCAGTTCTTC	CASSVGTSHDNEQFF
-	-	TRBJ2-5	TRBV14	TGTGCCAGCAGCCAAGATGTACTATCGCAAGGGACCCAGTACTTC	CASSQDVLSQGTQYF
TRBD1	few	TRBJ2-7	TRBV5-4	TGTGCCAGCAGCTTGGGACAGGGGAACGAGCAGTACTTC	CASSLGQGNEQYF
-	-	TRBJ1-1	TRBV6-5	TGTGCCAGCAGTTATGGCCTCACGAACACTGAAGCTTTCTTT	CASSYGLTNTEAFF
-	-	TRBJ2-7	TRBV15	TGTGCCACCAGCAGAGAAGCGTTCGCACGCTACGAGCAGTACTTC	CATSREAFARYEQYF
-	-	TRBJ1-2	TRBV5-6	TGTGCCAGCAGCCAAGACAGCTATGGCTACACCTTC	CASSQDSYGYTF
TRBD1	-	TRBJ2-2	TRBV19	TGTGCCAGTAGAACAGAGCAGGGGGCCGGCGGGGAGCTGTTTTTT	CASRTEQGAGGELFF
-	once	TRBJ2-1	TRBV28	TGTGCCAGCAGTTCCTCTCTCTTTGCGGGAACCTACAATGAGCAGTTCTTC	CASSSSLFAGTYNEQFF
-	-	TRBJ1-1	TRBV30	TGTGCCTGGATATGGGGAGGGCTCGCTGAAGCTTTCTTT	CAWIWGGLAEAFF
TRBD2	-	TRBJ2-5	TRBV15	TGTGCCACCAGCCAGCCCACCAGCGGGGGCGGAGAGACCCAGTACTTC	CATSQPTSGGGETQYF
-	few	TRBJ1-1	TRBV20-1	TGCAGTGCTATAGGACAGGAAGCTTTCTTT	CSAIGQEAFF
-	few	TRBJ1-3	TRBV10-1	TGCGCCAGCAGTCTTCCCCTACAGGTTCATCTTGGAAACACCATATATTTT	CASSLPLQVHLGNTIYF
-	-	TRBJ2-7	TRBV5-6	TGTGCCAGCAGCTGGTCCGAAAATATGGTGTACGAGCAGTACTTC	CASSWSENMVYEQYF
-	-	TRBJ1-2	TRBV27	TGTGCCAGCAGTCCGACTGGGATCCACTATGGCTACACCTTC	CASSPTGIHYGYTF
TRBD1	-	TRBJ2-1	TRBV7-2	TGTGCCAGCAGCTTGGGACAGGGCTCCTACAATGAGCAGTTCTTC	CASSLGQGSYNEQFF
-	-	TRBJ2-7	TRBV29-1	TGCAGCGTTGAAGCCGATTACTACGAGCAGTACTTC	CSVEADYYEQYF
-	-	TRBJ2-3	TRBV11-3	TGTGCCAGCAGCCCCGCCGCAGACGAAGATACGCAGTATTTT	CASSPAADEDTQYF
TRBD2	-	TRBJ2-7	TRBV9	TGTGCCAGCAGCGCCTCCGGGGGGGAAACCTACGAGCAGTACTTC	CASSASGGETYEQYF
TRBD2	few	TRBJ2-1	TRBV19	TGTGCCAGTACAATGGGAGCGGGAGGGCGGAATGAGCAGTTCTTC	CASTMGAGGRNEQFF
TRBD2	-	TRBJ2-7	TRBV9	TGTGCCAGCAGCCCCGGGACTAGCGGGGGGGCCGCCTACGAGCAGTACTTC	CASSPGTSGGAAYEQYF
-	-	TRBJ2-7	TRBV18	TGTGCCAGCTCACCACAGTTTGGGCAGGGGCCCTACGAGCAGTACTTC	CASSPQFGQGPYEQYF
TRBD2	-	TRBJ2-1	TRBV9	TGTGCCAGCAGCGGGGCCGGGACTACCCTTGGGGAGCAGTTCTTC	CASSGAGTTLGEQFF
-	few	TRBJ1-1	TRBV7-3	TGTGCCAGCAGGGACTCAGGGAACACTGAAGCTTTCTTT	CASRDSGNTEAFF
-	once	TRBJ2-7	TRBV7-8	TGTGCCAGCAGCTTACTAATGGGAACAGGGAGCTACGAGCAGTACTTC	CASSLLMGTGSYEQYF
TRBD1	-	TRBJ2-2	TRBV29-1	TGCAGCGTTGAAGCGACACAGGGGTGGGGGACCGGGGAGCTGTTTTTT	CSVEATQGWGTGELFF
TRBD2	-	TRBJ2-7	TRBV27	TGTGCCAGCAGTACCTCTGACATGACTAGCGGATCCTACGAGCAGTACTTC	CASSTSDMTSGSYEQYF